This T cell receptor (beta chain) was captured by sequencing in a study of T cell responses to AZD1222 COVID-19 vaccine. General study results and limits: Mostly white British, mostly female donors; authors suggested clonal diversity may be underestimated. Baseline seropositivity characterized only six AZD1222 recipients. Among spike-specific TCRs, nearly half reportedly target unmutated variant regions.

With respect to this clone: Its antigen remains unidentified.

In germline, CDR1 is SEHNR, CDR2 FQNEAQ (reference sequence). The CDR3 is made up of 14 amino acids. Trimming took 3 bases from V and 4 from J, leaving 10 bases between them. Assay used: immunoSEQ multiplex PCR; TCRdb lists only in-frame clones, some missing. The table has approximately 140,000 clones, 80% to 95% seen once. Sequenced here: peripheral blood, sampled 28 days after the second AZD1222 dose. The V gene is TRBV7-9, the J gene TRBJ2-1, with D unresolved. This receptor was obtained from an adult who received the AZD1222 COVID-19 vaccine. The CDR3 region has the DNA TGTGCCAGCAGCTTTGGCCGTTCTTACAATGAGCAGTTCTTC. Its translation: CASSFGRSYNEQFF.